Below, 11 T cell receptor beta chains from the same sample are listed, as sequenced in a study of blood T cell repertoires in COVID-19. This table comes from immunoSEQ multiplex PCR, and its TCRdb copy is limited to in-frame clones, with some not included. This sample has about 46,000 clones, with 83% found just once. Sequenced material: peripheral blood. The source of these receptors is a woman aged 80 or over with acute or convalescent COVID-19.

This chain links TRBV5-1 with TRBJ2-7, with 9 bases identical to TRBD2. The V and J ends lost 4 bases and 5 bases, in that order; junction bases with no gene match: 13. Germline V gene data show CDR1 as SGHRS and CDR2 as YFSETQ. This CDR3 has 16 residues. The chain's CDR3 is CASSLAGGEPGNEQYF. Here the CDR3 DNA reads TGCGCCAGCAGCCTCGCGGGGGGGGAGCCCGGGAACGAGCAGTACTTC.

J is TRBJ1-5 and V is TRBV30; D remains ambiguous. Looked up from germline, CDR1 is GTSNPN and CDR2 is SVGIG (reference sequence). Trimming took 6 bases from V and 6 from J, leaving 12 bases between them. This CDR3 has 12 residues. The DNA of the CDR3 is TGTGCCTGTTCTTCCGGTTTTCAGCCCCAGCATTTT. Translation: CACSSGFQPQHF.

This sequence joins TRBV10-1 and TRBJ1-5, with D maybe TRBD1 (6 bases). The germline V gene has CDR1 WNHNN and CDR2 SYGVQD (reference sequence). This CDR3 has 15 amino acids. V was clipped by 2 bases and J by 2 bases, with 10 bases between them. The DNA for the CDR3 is TGCGCCAGCAGTGAGGACAGGTTGGGCAATCAGCCCCAGCATTTT. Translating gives CASSEDRLGNQPQHF.

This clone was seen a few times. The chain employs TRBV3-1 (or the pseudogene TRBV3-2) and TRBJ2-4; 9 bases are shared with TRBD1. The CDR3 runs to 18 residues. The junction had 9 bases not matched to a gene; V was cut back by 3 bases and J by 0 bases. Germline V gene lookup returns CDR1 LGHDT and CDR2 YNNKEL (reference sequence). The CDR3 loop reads CASSQRQGGPLAKNIQYF. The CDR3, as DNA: TGTGCCAGCAGCCAGAGACAGGGGGGACCCCTAGCCAAAAACATTCAGTACTTC.

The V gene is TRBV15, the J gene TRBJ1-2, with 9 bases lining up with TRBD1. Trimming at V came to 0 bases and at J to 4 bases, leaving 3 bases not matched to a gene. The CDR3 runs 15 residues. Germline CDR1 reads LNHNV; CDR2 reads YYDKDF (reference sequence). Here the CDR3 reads CATSREQGAGYGYTF. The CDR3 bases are TGTGCCACCAGCAGAGAACAGGGGGCGGGCTATGGCTACACCTTC. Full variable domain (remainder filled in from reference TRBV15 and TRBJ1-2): DAMVIQNPRYQVTQFGKPVTLSCSQTLNHNVMYWYQQKSSQAPKLLFHYYDKDFNNEADTPDNFQSRRPNTSFCFLDIRSPGLGDTAMYLCATSREQGAGYGYTFGSGTRLTVV.

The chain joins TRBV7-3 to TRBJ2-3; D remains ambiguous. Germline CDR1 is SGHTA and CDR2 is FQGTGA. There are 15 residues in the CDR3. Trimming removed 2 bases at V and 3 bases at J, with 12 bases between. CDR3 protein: CASSLLGHRTDTQYF. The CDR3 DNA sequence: TGTGCCAGCAGCTTATTGGGCCATCGAACAGATACGCAGTATTTT.

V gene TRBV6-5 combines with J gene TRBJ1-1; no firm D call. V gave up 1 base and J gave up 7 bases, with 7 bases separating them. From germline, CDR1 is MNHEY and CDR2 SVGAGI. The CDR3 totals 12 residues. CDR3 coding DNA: TGTGCCAGCAGTTACTTCCCCCGTGAAGCTTTCTTT. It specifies CASSYFPREAFF.

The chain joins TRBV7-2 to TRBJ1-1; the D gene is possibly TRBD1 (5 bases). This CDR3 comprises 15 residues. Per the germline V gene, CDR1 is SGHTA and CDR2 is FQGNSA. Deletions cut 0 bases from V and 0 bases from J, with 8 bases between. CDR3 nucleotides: TGTGCCAGCAGCTTAGCTTCAGGGATGAACACTGAAGCTTTCTTT. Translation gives CASSLASGMNTEAFF. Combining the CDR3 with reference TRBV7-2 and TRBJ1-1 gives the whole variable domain GAGVSQSPSNKVTEKGKDVELRCDPISGHTALYWYRQSLGQGLEFLIYFQGNSAPDKSGLPSDRFSAERTGGSVSTLTIQRTQQEDSAVYLCASSLASGMNTEAFFGQGTRLTVV.

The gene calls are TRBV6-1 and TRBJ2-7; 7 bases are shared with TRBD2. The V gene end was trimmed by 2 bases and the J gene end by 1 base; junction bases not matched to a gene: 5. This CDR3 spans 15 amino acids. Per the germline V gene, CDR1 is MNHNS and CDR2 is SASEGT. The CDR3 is CASSERAGISYEQYF. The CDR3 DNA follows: TGTGCCAGCAGTGAAAGAGCGGGGATTTCCTACGAGCAGTACTTC.

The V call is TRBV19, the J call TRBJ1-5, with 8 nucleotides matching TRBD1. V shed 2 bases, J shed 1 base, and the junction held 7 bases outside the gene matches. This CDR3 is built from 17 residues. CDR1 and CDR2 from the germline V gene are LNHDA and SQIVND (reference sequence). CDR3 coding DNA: TGTGCCAGTAGTATATTCCAGGGGGCTACGAGCAATCAGCCCCAGCATTTT. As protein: CASSIFQGATSNQPQHF.

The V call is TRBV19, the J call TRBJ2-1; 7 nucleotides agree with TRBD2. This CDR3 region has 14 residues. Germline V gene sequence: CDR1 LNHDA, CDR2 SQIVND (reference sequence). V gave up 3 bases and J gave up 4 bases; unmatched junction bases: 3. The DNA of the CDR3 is TGTGCCAGTAGTATTCTGGGGGGGTACAATGAGCAGTTCTTC. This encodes CASSILGGYNEQFF. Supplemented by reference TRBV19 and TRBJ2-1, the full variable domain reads DGGITQSPKYLFRKEGQNVTLSCEQNLNHDAMYWYRQDPGQGLRLIYYSQIVNDFQKGDIAEGYSVSREKKESFPLTVTSAQKNPTAFYLCASSILGGYNEQFFGPGTRLTVL.